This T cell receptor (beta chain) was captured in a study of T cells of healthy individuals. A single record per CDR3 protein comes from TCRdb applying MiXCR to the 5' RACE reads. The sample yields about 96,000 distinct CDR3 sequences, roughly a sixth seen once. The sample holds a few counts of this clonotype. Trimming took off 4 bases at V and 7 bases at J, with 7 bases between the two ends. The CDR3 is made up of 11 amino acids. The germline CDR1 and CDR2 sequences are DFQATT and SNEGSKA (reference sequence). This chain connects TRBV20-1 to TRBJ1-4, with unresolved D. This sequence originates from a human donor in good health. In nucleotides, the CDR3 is TGCAGTGCTACCGAAGTTGAAAAACTGTTTTTT. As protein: CSATEVEKLFF.